The next 11 T cell receptor beta chains were all read from a single sample in a study of blood T cell repertoires in COVID-19. Profiled with immunoSEQ multiplex PCR; TCRdb holds only in-frame clones, not every one. Of under 200,000 clones listed, roughly 73% were seen once; the top ten hold around 3%. Sequenced sample: peripheral blood. These receptor sequences come from a man in his sixties or seventies with acute or convalescent COVID-19.

J is TRBJ2-2 and V is TRBV6-1, with D uncertain. CDR3 length: 14 residues. Germline V CDR1 and CDR2: MNHNS, SASEGT. Trimming shortened V by 3 bases and J by 5 bases, and 10 bases separated the two germline ends. CDR3 amino acids: CASSDLLLTGELFF. DNA for the CDR3: TGTGCCAGCAGTGATTTACTTCTAACCGGGGAGCTGTTTTTT.

The genes are TRBV11-3 and TRBJ2-5; TRBD2 matches at 9 bases. CDR3 length equals 14 residues. Per the germline V gene, CDR1 is SGHNT and CDR2 is YENEEA. J was trimmed by 4 bases and V by 5 bases; bases with no gene match: 5. The CDR3 protein is CASSTKREAETQYF. The CDR3 DNA is TGTGCCAGCAGCACGAAGCGGGAGGCAGAGACCCAGTACTTC.

The rearrangement uses TRBV4-1 and TRBJ2-3, with 8 positions matching TRBD1. Trimming took 2 bases from V and 2 from J; bases not matched to a gene: 6. The CDR3 totals 16 residues. Germline loops: CDR1 MGHRA, CDR2 YSYEKL. The chain's CDR3 is CASSQSPGQVTDTQYF. The CDR3 DNA reads TGCGCCAGCAGCCAATCTCCGGGACAGGTCACAGATACGCAGTATTTT.

V is TRBV6-5 and J is TRBJ1-1, with D possibly TRBD1 on 5 matching bases. The germline V gene has CDR1 MNHEY and CDR2 SVGAGI. Trimming took off 6 bases at V and 7 bases at J, with 21 bases between the two ends. The CDR3 length is 15 residues. The CDR3 spells CASSRQSGGLVEAFF. CDR3 in DNA: TGTGCCAGCAGCCGCCAATCGGGGGGTCTGGTTGAAGCTTTCTTT.

A single count supports this clone. V is TRBV21-1 and J is TRBJ1-5. TRBV21-1 is marked as a pseudogene. The CDR3 length is 12 residues. The CDR3 bases are TGTGCCAGCAGCAAACGGAGTCAGCCCCAGCATTTT. It is translated as CASSKRSQPQHF.

The chain recombines TRBV28 with TRBJ1-6; the D gene is possibly TRBD1 (6 bases). The CDR3 spans 17 residues. Germline V gives CDR1 MDHEN, CDR2 SYDVKM. V was shortened by 5 bases and J by 1 base, with 15 bases between the two germline ends. CDR3 protein: CASSPSAGTSYNSPLHF. The CDR3 coding sequence is TGTGCCAGCAGTCCCTCCGCCGGGACATCCTATAATTCACCCCTCCACTTT.

V usage is TRBV18 and J usage is TRBJ2-7; TRBD2 matches at 8 bases. This CDR3 spans 18 amino acids. From germline, CDR1 is KGHSH and CDR2 LQKENI. V shed 2 bases and J 5 bases; nucleotides not matched to a gene: 17. CDR3: CASSPGLGGERESHEQYF. The CDR3 bases are TGTGCCAGCTCACCAGGCTTGGGTGGCGAGCGGGAGTCCCACGAGCAGTACTTC.

This chain links TRBV7-6 with TRBJ2-1; TRBD2 aligns across 8 bases. Germline V gene lookup returns CDR1 SGHVS and CDR2 FNYEAQ. Trimming removed 2 bases from V and 9 bases from J; junction bases left unmatched: 21. The CDR3 has 19 residues. The CDR3 spells CASSLRVSGTSFGAIEQFF. In DNA, the CDR3 is TGTGCCAGCAGCTTACGGGTCTCCGGGACTAGTTTTGGCGCAATTGAGCAGTTCTTC.

The genes are TRBV6-5 and TRBJ2-2; D gene ambiguous. This CDR3 is 12 amino acids long. The V end was cut by 5 bases, the J end by 1 base, with 2 bases between. The germline CDR1 and CDR2 sequences are MNHEY and SVGAGI. DNA of the CDR3: TGTGCCAGCAGTCAGAACACCGGGGAGCTGTTTTTT. This translates into CASSQNTGELFF.

The V gene is TRBV28, the J gene TRBJ1-1; D is ambiguous. From germline, CDR1 is MDHEN and CDR2 SYDVKM. V was clipped by 3 bases and J by 8 bases, with 10 bases between them. This CDR3 contains 12 residues. CDR3 sequence (DNA): TGTGCCAGCAGTTTTTTGGCGGGAGAAGCTTTCTTT. Translating it yields CASSFLAGEAFF.

The chain couples TRBV7-9 to TRBJ1-1, with 8 bases aligning to TRBD1. CDR3 length equals 15 residues. Germline-derived CDR1 and CDR2 are SEHNR and FQNEAQ (reference sequence). After removal of 6 bases from V and 1 base from J, the junction contained 7 bases not matched to a gene. The CDR3: CASSLRQGQNTEAFF. CDR3 nucleotides: TGTGCCAGCAGTTTAAGACAGGGGCAGAACACTGAAGCTTTCTTT.